The source of this TCR beta chain is a study of blood T cell repertoires in COVID-19. Study-level background: Acute and convalescent COVID-19 samples came from the United States, Italy and Spain. From T cells, B-cell-depleted T cells, or PBMCs came the material, which was cDNA or gDNA.

In the authors' methods: Quantification of nucleated cells was approximated via reference gene primer amplification. Data came from immunoSEQ multiplex PCR; TCRdb stores just in-frame clones and leaves some out. The DNA was the basis for D and trimming; V, J and clone size are from that table. The table has 190,000 or so clones, about 87% seen once. V was clipped by 0 bases and J by 1 base, with 8 bases between them. CDR1 and CDR2 (germline): SGHRS, YFSETQ. This CDR3 is 15 amino acids long. Material for sequencing was peripheral blood. The TCR was taken from a woman under 30 who had recovered from COVID-19. The genes are TRBV5-1 and TRBJ2-1, with D possibly TRBD2 on 5 matching bases. CDR3 coding DNA: TGCGCCAGCAGCTTGGAGAGGGAGTCCTACAATGAGCAGTTCTTC. The encoded protein is CASSLERESYNEQFF.